These T cell receptor beta chains were read from a single sample in a study of T cell repertoires in cytomegalovirus infection. Their specific antigens are unknown. MiXCR was run by TCRdb on the reads, yielding one entry per CDR3 protein. Of about a million distinct CDR3 sequences in the sample, approximately 31% were seen once. Sequenced here: cultured CD8+ T cells from PBMCs, sampled from culture after CMV antigen stimulation. These receptors all stem from a human donor in good health (CMV status not recorded). Some clones in this sample may be carry-over from other donors' samples. The CDR3 runs from the conserved cysteine through the conserved F or W. A D gene is named only where the DNA matches it firmly. For some rows the clone size is stated as once, few or many, or as a class when expanded; others skip it.

>13|-|TRBV7-2|TRBJ1-1|many
CASSLRLNTEAFF
TGTGCCAGCAGCTTAAGGCTGAACACTGAAGCTTTCTTT
>15|TRBD1|TRBV7-6|TRBJ1-4|few
CASSRTGGSNEKLFF
TGTGCCAGCAGCCGGACAGGGGGATCGAATGAAAAACTGTTTTTT
>15|-|TRBV2|TRBJ2-1|-
CARVLAGTSYNEQFF
TGTGCCAGGGTCTTGGCGGGGACCTCCTACAATGAGCAGTTCTTC
>14|-|TRBV7-3|TRBJ2-1|-
CARGRGASYNEQFF
TGTGCCAGGGGACGCGGGGCGTCCTACAATGAGCAGTTCTTC
>19|-|TRBV2|TRBJ1-1|few
CASSEELRAGVVERAEAFF
TGTGCCAGCAGTGAAGAACTCCGCGCAGGGGTGGTGGAGAGGGCTGAAGCTTTCTTT
>16|TRBD1|TRBV6-1|TRBJ1-4|-
CASSAIWRQGNEKLFF
TGTGCCAGCAGTGCAATTTGGCGACAGGGTAATGAAAAACTGTTTTTT
>14|-|TRBV18|TRBJ1-6|-
CASSPGHPNSPLHF
TGTGCCAGCTCACCAGGACACCCAAATTCACCCCTCCACTTT
>12|-|TRBV6-1|TRBJ2-1|-
CASSPIYNEQFF
TGTGCCAGCAGTCCCATATACAATGAGCAGTTCTTC
>13|TRBD2|TRBV19|TRBJ2-1|once
CASSRRGVGEQFF
TGTGCCAGTAGTAGGCGGGGGGTTGGTGAGCAGTTCTTC
>13|TRBD2|TRBV6-1|TRBJ2-1|few
CATFPGGADEQFF
TGTGCCACGTTCCCCGGGGGGGCAGATGAGCAGTTCTTC
>16|-|TRBV11-2|TRBJ1-3|-
CASSFWDTTSGNTIYF
TGTGCCAGCAGCTTTTGGGACACGACCTCTGGAAACACCATATATTTT
>11|-|TRBV6-1|TRBJ1-2|few
CASSEIYGYTF
TGTGCCAGCAGTGAAATCTATGGCTACACCTTC
>11|-|TRBV28|TRBJ1-2|-
CASSLGAPYTF
TGTGCCAGCAGTTTGGGGGCTCCCTACACCTTC
>17|TRBD2|TRBV12-3/TRBV12-4|TRBJ2-5|many
CASSLGELAGVQETQYF
TGTGCCAGCAGTTTAGGAGAGCTAGCGGGGGTACAAGAGACCCAGTACTTC
>15|-|TRBV7-6|TRBJ2-5|many
CASSPRDGLRETQYF
TGTGCCAGCAGCCCGAGGGACGGCCTCCGAGAGACCCAGTACTTC
>13|TRBD1|TRBV7-9|TRBJ2-7|few
CASTGQGTYEQYF
TGTGCCAGCACCGGACAGGGAACCTACGAGCAGTACTTC
>15|-|TRBV3-1|TRBJ2-3|few
CASSLELGVTDTQYF
TGTGCCAGCAGCCTAGAACTGGGGGTGACAGATACGCAGTATTTT
>15|-|TRBV28|TRBJ1-5|-
CASSLLPGANQPQHF
TGTGCCAGCAGTTTACTGCCAGGGGCCAATCAGCCCCAGCATTTT
>15|-|TRBV7-6|TRBJ2-5|many
CASSLVPGSQETQYF
TGTGCCAGCAGCTTAGTGCCAGGGTCCCAAGAGACCCAGTACTTC
>15|-|TRBV7-2|TRBJ2-7|many
CASRDSTDMTYEQYF
TGTGCCAGCAGGGACAGCACGGATATGACCTACGAGCAGTACTTC
>13|-|TRBV27|TRBJ1-1|-
CASWSSMNTEAFF
TGTGCCAGCTGGTCTTCCATGAACACTGAAGCTTTCTTT
>16|TRBD2|TRBV6-5|TRBJ2-3|-
CASSYSRGDGADTQYF
TGTGCCAGCAGTTACTCACGGGGGGATGGTGCAGATACGCAGTATTTT
>15|TRBD2|TRBV7-9|TRBJ2-1|many
CASSSGEGAGDEQFF
TGTGCCAGCAGCTCCGGGGAGGGCGCGGGCGATGAGCAGTTCTTC
>13|-|TRBV6-2/TRBV6-3|TRBJ1-1|-
CASSYSPGTEAFF
TGTGCCAGCAGTTACTCCCCCGGGACTGAAGCTTTCTTT
>11|-|TRBV28|TRBJ2-1|-
CASGRVDEQFF
TGTGCCAGCGGGCGGGTGGATGAGCAGTTCTTC
>14|TRBD1|TRBV4-1|TRBJ1-1|many
CASSQRTGGTEAFF
TGTGCCAGCAGTCAGAGGACAGGGGGGACTGAAGCTTTCTTT
>15|-|TRBV7-9|TRBJ2-1|few
CASSPRSGSYNEQFF
TGTGCCAGCAGCCCCAGGAGCGGGTCTTACAATGAGCAGTTCTTC
>14|-|TRBV27|TRBJ2-7|-
CASSPGGENYEQYF
TGTGCCAGCAGCCCAGGGGGGGAAAACTACGAGCAGTACTTC
>15|TRBD1|TRBV7-6|TRBJ2-7|few
CASSLLDRGSNEQYF
TGTGCCAGCAGCTTGTTAGACAGGGGGAGTAACGAGCAGTACTTC
>16|TRBD2|TRBV9|TRBJ2-1|-
CASSVETGGGAKEQFF
TGTGCCAGCAGCGTAGAGACTGGCGGGGGGGCGAAAGAGCAGTTCTTC
>16|-|TRBV6-1|TRBJ1-5|-
CASSEVGAMSNQPQHF
TGTGCCAGCAGTGAAGTGGGGGCCATGAGCAATCAGCCCCAGCATTTT
>15|-|TRBV5-6|TRBJ1-2|-
CATTLGITEGYGYTF
TGTGCAACCACTCTGGGCATAACGGAAGGCTATGGCTACACCTTC
>13|TRBD1|TRBV5-4|TRBJ1-2|few
CASSFTGGIGYTF
TGTGCCAGCAGCTTCACAGGGGGCATCGGCTACACCTTC
>13|TRBD1|TRBV15|TRBJ1-4|-
CATLGQGREKLFF
TGTGCCACCCTAGGACAGGGGAGAGAAAAACTGTTTTTT
>15|TRBD1|TRBV5-8|TRBJ1-6|-
CASSAGTVNNSPLHF
TGTGCCAGCAGCGCCGGGACAGTGAATAATTCACCCCTCCACTTT
>12|TRBD1|TRBV27|TRBJ1-2|-
CAIGTGTHGYTF
TGTGCCATCGGGACAGGGACCCATGGCTACACCTTC
>16|TRBD1|TRBV7-9|TRBJ2-2|-
CASSPTGFSDTGELFF
TGTGCCAGCAGCCCGACAGGGTTCTCGGATACCGGGGAGCTGTTTTTT
>13|-|TRBV5-4|TRBJ2-1|-
CASSFVGPDEQFF
TGTGCCAGCAGCTTCGTTGGGCCCGATGAGCAGTTCTTC
>14|-|TRBV7-7|TRBJ2-2|many
CASSPDPGTGELFF
TGTGCTAGCAGTCCGGACCCGGGCACCGGGGAGCTGTTTTTT
>11|TRBD1|TRBV7-6|TRBJ1-2|many
CAVQQGYGYTF
TGTGCCGTCCAACAGGGGTATGGCTACACCTTC
>16|TRBD2|TRBV6-2/TRBV6-3|TRBJ2-1|few
CASSYHLAGGYNEQFF
TGTGCCAGCAGTTATCATCTAGCGGGGGGTTACAATGAGCAGTTCTTC
>15|-|TRBV12-3/TRBV12-4|TRBJ2-6|few
CASTDFGSGANVLTF
TGTGCCAGCACCGATTTCGGGTCTGGGGCCAACGTCCTGACTTTC
>14|-|TRBV6-6|TRBJ2-1|few
CASTQVGRAAEQFF
TGTGCCAGCACCCAAGTAGGCAGGGCGGCTGAGCAGTTCTTC
>18|TRBD2|TRBV7-8|TRBJ2-3|many
CASSFFGLADYGTDTQYF
TGTGCCAGCAGCTTCTTTGGACTAGCGGACTATGGCACAGATACGCAGTATTTT
>15|TRBD1|TRBV6-2/TRBV6-3|TRBJ2-3|-
CASTVDPTGTDTQYF
TGTGCCAGCACCGTCGACCCGACAGGGACAGATACGCAGTATTTT
>17|TRBD1|TRBV10-1|TRBJ1-3|-
CASSAEDRAVFGNTIYF
TGCGCCAGCAGTGCCGAGGACAGGGCCGTGTTCGGAAACACCATATATTTT
>17|-|TRBV4-2|TRBJ2-1|-
CASSQEAVGGQINEQFF
TGTGCCAGCAGCCAAGAAGCCGTAGGAGGACAGATCAATGAGCAGTTCTTC
>12|-|TRBV5-6|TRBJ1-2|-
CASSLPTGSYTF
TGTGCCAGCAGCTTGCCGACAGGCAGCTACACCTTC
>15|-|TRBV6-1|TRBJ2-3|few
CASRGPKASTDTQYF
TGTGCCAGCAGAGGGCCCAAAGCTAGCACAGATACGCAGTATTTT
>15|-|TRBV7-6|TRBJ1-6|-
CASRGTQFRDSPLHF
TGTGCCAGCAGGGGGACACAGTTCAGGGATTCACCCCTCCACTTT
>15|-|TRBV13|TRBJ2-3|-
CASSSIRQGTDTQYF
TGTGCCAGCAGCTCCATCAGACAGGGCACAGATACGCAGTATTTT
>14|TRBD1|TRBV19|TRBJ1-2|-
CASTGRGHGYGYTF
TGTGCCAGTACCGGCAGGGGGCATGGGTATGGCTACACCTTC
>16|TRBD1|TRBV27|TRBJ1-6|few
CASSSGLGQGASPLHF
TGTGCCAGCAGTTCGGGTTTGGGACAGGGGGCGTCACCCCTCCACTTT